Listed below are T cell receptor beta chains from one sample, sequenced in a study of control samples from healthy donors and cancer patients. Profiling relied on immunoSEQ multiplex PCR, and the TCRdb table lists in-frame clones only, not all of them. The sample lists about 150,000 clones, over 90% occurring once. Source material: blood. The receptors here all came from a man in his forties or fifties in good health. Each CDR3 is given with its conserved first and last residue. A D gene is named only where the DNA matches it firmly. Size is omitted from some rows. Given values are once, few, many or a class for expanded clones.

TRBV7-2	-	-	TRBJ2-3	TGTGCCAGCAGCTCGAGCACAGATACGCAGTATTTT	CASSSSTDTQYF
TRBV21-1	-	once	TRBJ2-7	TGTGCCAGCAGCAAAGCGAGGAACGGACCCTACGAGCAGTACTTC	CASSKARNGPYEQYF
TRBV6-5	-	-	TRBJ1-1	TGTGCCAGCAGTTCTCGCGGGGGGAACACTGAAGCTTTCTTT	CASSSRGGNTEAFF
TRBV14	-	once	TRBJ1-1	TGTGCCAGCAGCCAGGGGAACACTGAAGCTTTCTTT	CASSQGNTEAFF
TRBV18	-	-	TRBJ1-2	TGTGCCAGCTCACCACCTGGAGGGGGCTATGGCTACACCTTC	CASSPPGGGYGYTF
TRBV28	TRBD2	-	TRBJ2-6	TGTGCCAGCAGGGGACTAGCGGGAGGGCCAGGGGCCAACGTCCTGACTTTC	CASRGLAGGPGANVLTF
TRBV19	TRBD1	few	TRBJ1-1	TGTGCCAGTAGTATTGCTATTGGACAGGGCGTTGAAGCTTTCTTT	CASSIAIGQGVEAFF
TRBV18	-	-	TRBJ2-1	TGTGCCAGCTCACCGCAACCCTGGGAGGCCAATGAGCAGTTCTTC	CASSPQPWEANEQFF
TRBV9	TRBD2	-	TRBJ2-5	TGTGCCAGCAGCGTAGGCCTAGCGGATGGGGAGACCCAGTACTTC	CASSVGLADGETQYF
TRBV4-1	TRBD2	-	TRBJ2-2	TGCGCCAGCAGCCAACTGACTAGCGGGAGGGGGCTCCGGGAGCTGTTTTTT	CASSQLTSGRGLRELFF